A selection of T cell receptor beta chains follows, all from one sample in a study of control samples from healthy donors and cancer patients. Sequenced by immunoSEQ multiplex PCR; TCRdb stores in-frame clones only, minus some. The table records approximately 150,000 clones, 75% to 90% of them present only once. The sample taken for sequencing was blood. The receptors here all came from a man aged 30-40 years in good health. CDR3s include the opening cysteine and the closing phenylalanine or tryptophan. A D gene is named only where the DNA matches it firmly.

V	J	D	DNA	CDR3
TRBV29-1	TRBJ2-3	TRBD1	TGCAGCGTTGAAGAGGACAGGGTGGCAGATACGCAGTATTTT	CSVEEDRVADTQYF
TRBV6-5	TRBJ1-1	.	TGTGCCAGCAGTTACTTCGGGGGGAAGGCTGAAGCTTTCTTT	CASSYFGGKAEAFF
TRBV5-6	TRBJ2-7	.	TGTGCCAGCAGCCCCGGTGTAGGGGGATTATACGAGCAGTACTTC	CASSPGVGGLYEQYF
TRBV28	TRBJ1-2	.	TGTGCCAGCAGTTCAGCCGTAGATAACTATGGCTACACCTTC	CASSSAVDNYGYTF
TRBV14	TRBJ1-4	.	TGTGCCAGCAGCCAAGATGTGCCAGGCATCGGAAAACTGTTTTTT	CASSQDVPGIGKLFF
TRBV6-5	TRBJ2-3	TRBD2	TGTGCCAGCAGCCCGACTAGCGGAGTCACAGATACGCAGTATTTT	CASSPTSGVTDTQYF
TRBV6-6	TRBJ1-6	.	TGTGCCAGCTGCCTGAGAGGGATTAATTCACCCCTCCACTTT	CASCLRGINSPLHF
TRBV24-1	TRBJ1-4	.	TGTGCCACCAGTGAGAACGGCAGGGCTGGCGAAAAACTGTTTTTT	CATSENGRAGEKLFF
TRBV18	TRBJ1-1	TRBD1	TGTGCCAGCTCACCTGGCCGGGACAGGGGACCGGCTTTCTTT	CASSPGRDRGPAFF
TRBV4-3	TRBJ1-2	.	TGCGCCAGCAGCCAAGTGACGGAGAAATATTATGGCTACACCTTC	CASSQVTEKYYGYTF
TRBV15	TRBJ2-3	.	TGTGCCACCAGCAGGGGGGACAGCACAGATACGCAGTATTTT	CATSRGDSTDTQYF